This T cell receptor beta chain derives from a study of long-term antiretroviral therapy in people with HIV. Broader study findings: Those clones which expanded before ART made up the dominant part of the repertoire at all time points. The blood, collected between about 2003 and 2018, was possibly taken under older ART regimens. It was not possible to obtain data on ART adherence, viral resistance or therapy changes. An increase in diversity followed ART, yet levels stayed below transplant donor controls.

Germline V gene data show CDR1 as SGDLS and CDR2 as YYNGEE. Trimming took 4 bases from V and 3 from J, leaving 13 bases between them. The CDR3 is made up of 15 amino acids. With regard to this clone: Its antigen is not identified.

This was the immunoSEQ v3.0 assay at survey level. Profiled with immunoSEQ multiplex PCR; TCRdb holds only in-frame clones, not every one. The sample holds 28,000 or so clones, 84% seen once. The sample in question was unsorted PBMCs, obtained 0.4 years after starting antiretroviral therapy. The chain carries TRBV9 and TRBJ1-4, with D tentatively TRBD1 (6 bases). The source of this sequence is a young man with HIV. CDR3 loop: CASSSQGNPNEKLFF. The CDR3 DNA is TGTGCCAGCAGCTCTCAGGGGAATCCTAATGAAAAACTGTTTTTT. The full variable domain, its missing parts supplied by reference TRBV9 and TRBJ1-4, is DSGVTQTPKHLITATGQRVTLRCSPRSGDLSVYWYQQSLDQGLQFLIQYYNGEERAKGNILERFSAQQFPDLHSELNLSSLELGDSALYFCASSSQGNPNEKLFFGSGTQLSVL.